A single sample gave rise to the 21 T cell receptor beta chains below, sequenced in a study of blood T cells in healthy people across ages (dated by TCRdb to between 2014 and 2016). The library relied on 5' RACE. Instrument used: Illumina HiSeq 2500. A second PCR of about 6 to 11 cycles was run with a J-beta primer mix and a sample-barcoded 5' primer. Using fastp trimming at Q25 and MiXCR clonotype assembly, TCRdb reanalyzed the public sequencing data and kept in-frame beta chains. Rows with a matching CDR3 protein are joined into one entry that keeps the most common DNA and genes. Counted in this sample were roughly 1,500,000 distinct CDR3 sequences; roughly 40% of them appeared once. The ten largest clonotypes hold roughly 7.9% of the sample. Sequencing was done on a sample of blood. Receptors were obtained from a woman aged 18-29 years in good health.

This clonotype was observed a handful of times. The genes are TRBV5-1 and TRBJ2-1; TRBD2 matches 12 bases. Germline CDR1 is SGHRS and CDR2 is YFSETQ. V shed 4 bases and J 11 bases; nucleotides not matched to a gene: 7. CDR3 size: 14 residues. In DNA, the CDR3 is TGCGCCAGCAGCCCCGGGACTAGCGGGCGTCAGCAGTTCTTC. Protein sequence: CASSPGTSGRQQFF. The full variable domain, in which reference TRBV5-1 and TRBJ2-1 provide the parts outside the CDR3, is KAGVTQTPRYLIKTRGQQVTLSCSPISGHRSVSWYQQTPGQGLQFLFEYFSETQRNKGNFPGRFSGRQFSNSRSEMNVSTLELGDSALYLCASSPGTSGRQQFFGPGTRLTVL.

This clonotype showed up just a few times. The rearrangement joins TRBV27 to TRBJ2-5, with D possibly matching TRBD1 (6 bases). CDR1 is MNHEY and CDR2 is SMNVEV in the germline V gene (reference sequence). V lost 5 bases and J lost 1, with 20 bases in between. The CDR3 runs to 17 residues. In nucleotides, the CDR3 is TGTGCCAGCAGTCCCGAGGGGGACAAGAGAAGCCAAGAGACCCAGTACTTC. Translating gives CASSPEGDKRSQETQYF.

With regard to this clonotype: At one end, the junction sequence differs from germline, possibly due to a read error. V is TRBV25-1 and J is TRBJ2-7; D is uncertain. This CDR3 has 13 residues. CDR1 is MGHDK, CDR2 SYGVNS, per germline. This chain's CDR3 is CANSEGNVYEQYF. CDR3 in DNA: TGTGCCAACAGTGAAGGTAACGTTTACGAGCAGTACTTC.

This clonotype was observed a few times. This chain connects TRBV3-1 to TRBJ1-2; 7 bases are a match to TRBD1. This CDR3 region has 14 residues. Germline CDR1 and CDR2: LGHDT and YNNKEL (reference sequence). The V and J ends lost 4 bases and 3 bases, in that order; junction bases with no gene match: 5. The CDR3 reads CASSRRDRDYGYTF. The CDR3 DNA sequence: TGTGCCAGCAGCCGCCGGGACAGAGACTATGGCTACACCTTC. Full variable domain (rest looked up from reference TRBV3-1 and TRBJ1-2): DTAVSQTPKYLVTQMGNDKSIKCEQNLGHDTMYWYKQDSKKFLKIMFSYNNKELIINETVPNRFSPKSPDKAHLNLHINSLELGDSAVYFCASSRRDRDYGYTFGSGTRLTVV.

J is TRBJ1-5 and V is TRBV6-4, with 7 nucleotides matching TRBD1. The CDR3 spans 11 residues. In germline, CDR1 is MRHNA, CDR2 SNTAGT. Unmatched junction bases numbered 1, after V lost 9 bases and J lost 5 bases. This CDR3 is CARGTDQPQHF. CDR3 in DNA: TGTGCCAGGGGGACAGATCAGCCCCAGCATTTT.

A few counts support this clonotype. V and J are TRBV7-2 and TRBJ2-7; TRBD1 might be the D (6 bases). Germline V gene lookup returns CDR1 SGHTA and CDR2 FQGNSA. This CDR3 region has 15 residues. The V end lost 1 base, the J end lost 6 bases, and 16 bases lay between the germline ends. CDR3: CASSLGSAQGTEQYF. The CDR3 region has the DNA TGTGCCAGCAGCTTAGGATCGGCACAGGGAACCGAGCAGTACTTC.

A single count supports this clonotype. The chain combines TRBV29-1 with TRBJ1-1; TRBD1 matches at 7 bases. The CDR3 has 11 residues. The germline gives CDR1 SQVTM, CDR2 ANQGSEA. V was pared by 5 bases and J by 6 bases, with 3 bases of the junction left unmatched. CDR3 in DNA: TGCAGCGTTCGACAGGGCCCTGAAGCTTTCTTT. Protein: CSVRQGPEAFF.

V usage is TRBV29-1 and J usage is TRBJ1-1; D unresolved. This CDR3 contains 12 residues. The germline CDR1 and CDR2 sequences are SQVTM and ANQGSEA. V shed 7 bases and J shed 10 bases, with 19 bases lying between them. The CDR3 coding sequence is TGCAGCGCAGAAACATCGAACAGAGGAGCTTTCTTT. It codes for CSAETSNRGAFF.

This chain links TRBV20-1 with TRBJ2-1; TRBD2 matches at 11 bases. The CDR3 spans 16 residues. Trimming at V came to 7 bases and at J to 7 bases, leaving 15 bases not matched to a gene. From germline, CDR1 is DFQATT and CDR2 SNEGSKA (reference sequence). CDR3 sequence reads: CSVITFGTSGGNEQFF. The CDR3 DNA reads TGCAGTGTTATAACCTTTGGGACTAGCGGTGGAAATGAGCAGTTCTTC.

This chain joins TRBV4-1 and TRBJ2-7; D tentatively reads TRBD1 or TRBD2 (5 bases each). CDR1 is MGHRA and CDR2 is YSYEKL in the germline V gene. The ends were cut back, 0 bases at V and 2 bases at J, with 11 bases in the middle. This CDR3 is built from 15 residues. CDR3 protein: CASSQEYRGPYEQYF. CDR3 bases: TGCGCCAGCAGCCAAGAATATCGGGGCCCCTACGAGCAGTACTTC.

The CDR3 DNA reads as TGTGCCAGCAGTTACTTCGCAAACACGAACACTGAAGCTTTCTTT. Amino acid sequence: CASSYFANTNTEAFF. This chain joins TRBV6-6 and TRBJ1-1, with D hard to call. From germline, CDR1 is MNHNY and CDR2 SVGAGI (reference sequence). CDR3 length: 15 residues. V dropped 1 base and J dropped 1 base, with 10 bases sitting between them.

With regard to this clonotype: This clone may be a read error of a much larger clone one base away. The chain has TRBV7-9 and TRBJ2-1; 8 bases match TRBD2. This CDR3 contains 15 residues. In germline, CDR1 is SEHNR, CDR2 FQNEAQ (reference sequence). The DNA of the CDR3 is TGTGTCAGCAGCACTAGCGGCGGATCCTACAATGAGCAGTTCTTC. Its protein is CVSSTSGGSYNEQFF.

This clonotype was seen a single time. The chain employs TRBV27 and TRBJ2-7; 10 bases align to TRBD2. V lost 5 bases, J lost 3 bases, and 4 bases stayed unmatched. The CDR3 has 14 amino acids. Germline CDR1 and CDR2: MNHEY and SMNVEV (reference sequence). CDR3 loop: CASSGTSEGYEQYF. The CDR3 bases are TGTGCCAGCAGTGGGACTAGCGAAGGCTACGAGCAGTACTTC.

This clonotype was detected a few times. CDR3 bases: TGCAGTGCTAGATCGAGGACAGGAGCCGAGCAGTACTTC. As protein: CSARSRTGAEQYF. The chain joins TRBV20-1 to TRBJ2-7, with 7 bases fitting TRBD1. Trimming cost V 2 bases and J 6 bases; bases outside gene matches: 7. CDR1 and CDR2 from the germline V gene are DFQATT and SNEGSKA (reference sequence). This CDR3 region has 13 residues.

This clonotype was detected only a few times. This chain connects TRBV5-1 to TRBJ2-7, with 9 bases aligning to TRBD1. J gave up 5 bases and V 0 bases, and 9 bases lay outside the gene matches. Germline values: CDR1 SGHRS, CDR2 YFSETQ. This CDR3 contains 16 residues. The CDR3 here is CASSLGLGQGVNEQYF. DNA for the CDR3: TGCGCCAGCAGCTTGGGCCTGGGACAGGGTGTCAACGAGCAGTACTTC.

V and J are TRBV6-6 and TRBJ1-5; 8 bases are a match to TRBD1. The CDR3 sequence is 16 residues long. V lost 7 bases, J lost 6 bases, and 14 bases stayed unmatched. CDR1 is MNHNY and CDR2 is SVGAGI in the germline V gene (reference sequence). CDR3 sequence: CASKSGRGQGRQPQHF. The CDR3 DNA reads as TGTGCCAGCAAATCGGGACGTGGACAGGGACGTCAGCCCCAGCATTTT.

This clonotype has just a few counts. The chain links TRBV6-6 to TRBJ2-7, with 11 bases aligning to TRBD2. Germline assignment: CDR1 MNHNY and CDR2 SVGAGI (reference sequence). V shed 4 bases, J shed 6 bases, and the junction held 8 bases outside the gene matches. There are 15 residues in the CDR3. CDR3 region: CASSSLAGGPGEQYF. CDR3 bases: TGTGCCAGCAGTTCGTTAGCGGGAGGGCCTGGCGAGCAGTACTTC.

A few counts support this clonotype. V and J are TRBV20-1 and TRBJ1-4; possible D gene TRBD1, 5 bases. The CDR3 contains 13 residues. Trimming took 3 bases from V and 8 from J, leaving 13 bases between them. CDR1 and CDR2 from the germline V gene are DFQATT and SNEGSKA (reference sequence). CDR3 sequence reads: CSASGGFGEKLFF. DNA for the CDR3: TGCAGTGCTAGTGGGGGGTTTGGCGAAAAACTGTTTTTT.

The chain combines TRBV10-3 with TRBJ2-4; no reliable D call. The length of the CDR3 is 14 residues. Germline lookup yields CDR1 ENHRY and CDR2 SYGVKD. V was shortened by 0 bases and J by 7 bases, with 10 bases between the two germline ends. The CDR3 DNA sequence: TGTGCCATCAGTGAGTCCATGGGCGATAACATTCAGTACTTC. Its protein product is CAISESMGDNIQYF.

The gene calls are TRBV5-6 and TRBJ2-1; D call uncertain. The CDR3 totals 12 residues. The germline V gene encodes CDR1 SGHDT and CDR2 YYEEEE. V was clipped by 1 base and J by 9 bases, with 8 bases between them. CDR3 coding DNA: TGTGCCAGCAGCTTGATCGAGACTGAGCAGTTCTTC. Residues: CASSLIETEQFF.

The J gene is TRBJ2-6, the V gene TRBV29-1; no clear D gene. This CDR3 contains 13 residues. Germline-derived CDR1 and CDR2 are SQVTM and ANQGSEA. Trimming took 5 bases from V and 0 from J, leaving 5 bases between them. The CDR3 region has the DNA TGCAGCGTTCTGGACTCTGGGGCCAACGTCCTGACTTTC. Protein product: CSVLDSGANVLTF.